These T cell receptor beta chains were read from a single sample in a study of relationships among human T cell subsets. MiXCR, run by TCRdb on the multiplex PCR reads, gives a single entry per CDR3 protein. The table includes roughly 15,000 distinct CDR3 sequences, roughly three fifths detected once. Sequencing was carried out using Tregs sorted from blood. The source is a man aged 40-49 years in good health. The CDR3 runs from the conserved cysteine through the conserved F or W. Fields, in order: V gene, J gene, D gene, clone size, CDR3 protein, CDR3 DNA. The D gene is left open where the match is weak. Clone size is stated in some rows and not others, as once, few, many or a class when expanded.

TRBV6-5,TRBJ2-1,TRBD1,.,CASSYSGTGGMNEQFF,TGTGCCAGCAGTTATTCCGGGACAGGGGGGATGAATGAGCAGTTCTTC
TRBV4-1,TRBJ2-7,TRBD1,few,CASSQVSLRDRGHYEQYF,TGCGCCAGCAGCCAAGTTAGCCTCCGGGACAGGGGGCACTACGAGCAGTACTTC
TRBV5-5,TRBJ1-1,.,.,CASSLWGGEAFF,TGTGCCAGCAGCTTGTGGGGTGGTGAAGCTTTCTTT
TRBV18,TRBJ2-5,TRBD1,.,CASSPTQGNETQYF,TGTGCCAGCTCACCAACACAGGGGAATGAGACCCAGTACTTC
TRBV7-9,TRBJ2-5,.,medium-sized,CASSLDSGGGTQYF,TGTGCCAGCAGCTTAGACTCCGGTGGTGGGACCCAGTACTTC
TRBV19,TRBJ2-7,TRBD1,few,CASSRQGISYEQYF,TGTGCCAGTAGTAGACAGGGGATCTCCTACGAGCAGTACTTC
TRBV10-3,TRBJ1-1,.,.,CAISATTDSAFF,TGTGCCATCAGTGCTACGACAGATAGCGCTTTCTTT
TRBV6-1,TRBJ2-3,TRBD2,.,CASRRTRSADTQYF,TGTGCCAGCAGAAGGACTAGGTCGGCAGATACGCAGTATTTT
TRBV11-2,TRBJ2-5,.,once,CASSSGHEYQETQYF,TGTGCCAGCAGCTCGGGACACGAGTACCAAGAGACCCAGTACTTC
TRBV10-3,TRBJ2-1,TRBD2,few,CAISGGTSGVDNEQFF,TGTGCCATCAGTGGGGGGACTAGCGGGGTTGACAATGAGCAGTTCTTC
TRBV15,TRBJ1-2,.,.,CATSNDPLLGYGYTF,TGTGCCACCAGCAATGACCCACTTCTTGGCTATGGCTACACCTTC
TRBV30,TRBJ2-3,TRBD2,.,CAWGKLAGGQVHTQYF,TGTGCCTGGGGGAAACTAGCGGGGGGGCAAGTACATACGCAGTATTTT
TRBV5-6,TRBJ2-5,.,.,CASSGAGAKTQYF,TGTGCCAGCAGTGGGGCAGGGGCAAAGACCCAGTACTTC
TRBV14,TRBJ2-1,.,once,CASSPDLRQKQFF,TGTGCCAGCAGCCCGGACTTGCGACAGAAGCAGTTCTTC